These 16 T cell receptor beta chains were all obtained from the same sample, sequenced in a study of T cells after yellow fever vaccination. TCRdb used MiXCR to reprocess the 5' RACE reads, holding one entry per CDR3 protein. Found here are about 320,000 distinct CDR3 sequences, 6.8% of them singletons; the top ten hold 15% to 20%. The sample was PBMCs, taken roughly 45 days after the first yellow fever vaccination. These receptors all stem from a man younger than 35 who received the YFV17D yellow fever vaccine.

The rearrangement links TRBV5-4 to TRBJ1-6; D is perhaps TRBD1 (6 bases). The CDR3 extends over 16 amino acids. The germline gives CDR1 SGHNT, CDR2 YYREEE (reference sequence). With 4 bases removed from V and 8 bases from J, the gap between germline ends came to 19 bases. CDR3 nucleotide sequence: TGTGCCAGCAGCCCAGGCCAAGGGGGGTTTTATTCACCCCTCCACTTT. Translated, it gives CASSPGQGGFYSPLHF.

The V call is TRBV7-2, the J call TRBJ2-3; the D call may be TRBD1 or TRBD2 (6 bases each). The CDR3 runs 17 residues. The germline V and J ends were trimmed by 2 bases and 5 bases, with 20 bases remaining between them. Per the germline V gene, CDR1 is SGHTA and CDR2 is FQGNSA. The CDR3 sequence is CASSLIGGPLNEDTQYF. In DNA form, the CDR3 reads TGTGCCAGCAGCTTAATCGGGGGCCCCCTTAATGAAGATACGCAGTATTTT.

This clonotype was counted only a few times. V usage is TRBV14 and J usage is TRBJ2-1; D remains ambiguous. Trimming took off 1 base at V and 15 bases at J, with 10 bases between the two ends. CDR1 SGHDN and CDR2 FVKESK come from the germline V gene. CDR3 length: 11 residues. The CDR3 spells CASSQGVERFF. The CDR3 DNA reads TGTGCCAGCAGCCAAGGGGTAGAGAGGTTCTTC. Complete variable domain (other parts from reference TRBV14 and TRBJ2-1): EAGVTQFPSHSVIEKGQTVTLRCDPISGHDNLYWYRRVMGKEIKFLLHFVKESKQDESGMPNNRFLAERTGGTYSTLKVQPAELEDSGVYFCASSQGVERFFGPGTRLTVL.

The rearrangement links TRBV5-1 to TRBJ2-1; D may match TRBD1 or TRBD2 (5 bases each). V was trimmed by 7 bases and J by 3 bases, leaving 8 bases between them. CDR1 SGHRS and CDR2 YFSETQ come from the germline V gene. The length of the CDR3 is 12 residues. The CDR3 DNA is TGCGCCAGCGGGACCGGCTACAATGAGCAGTTCTTC. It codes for CASGTGYNEQFF.

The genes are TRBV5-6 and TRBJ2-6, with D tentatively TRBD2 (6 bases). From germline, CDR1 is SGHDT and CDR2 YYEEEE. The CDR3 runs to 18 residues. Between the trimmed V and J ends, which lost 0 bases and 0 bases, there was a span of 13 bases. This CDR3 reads CASSLGRELNSGANVLTF. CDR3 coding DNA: TGTGCCAGCAGCTTGGGGAGGGAGTTAAACTCTGGGGCCAACGTCCTGACTTTC.

CDR3 DNA: TGTGCCACCAGGGACTTGGGCGGGACAGGCCTAGTAGACGAGCAGTACGTC. Protein sequence: CATRDLGGTGLVDEQYV. This chain links TRBV15 with TRBJ2-7, with 8 nucleotides matching TRBD1. CDR1 is LNHNV and CDR2 is YYDKDF in the germline V gene (reference sequence). V was clipped by 6 bases and J by 5 bases; unmatched bases: 18. This CDR3 has 17 residues.

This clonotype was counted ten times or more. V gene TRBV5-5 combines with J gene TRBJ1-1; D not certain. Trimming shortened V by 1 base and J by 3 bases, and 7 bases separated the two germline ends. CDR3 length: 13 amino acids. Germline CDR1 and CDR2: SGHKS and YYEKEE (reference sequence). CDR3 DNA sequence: TGTGCCAGCAGCTTGAGTGCAGACACTGAAGCTTTCTTT. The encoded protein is CASSLSADTEAFF.

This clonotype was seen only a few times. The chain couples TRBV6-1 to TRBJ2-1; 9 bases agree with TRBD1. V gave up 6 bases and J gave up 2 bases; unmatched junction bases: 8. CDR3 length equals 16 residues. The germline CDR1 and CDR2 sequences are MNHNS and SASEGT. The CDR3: CASSRSGTGPYNEQFF. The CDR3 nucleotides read TGTGCCAGCAGCCGATCCGGGACAGGGCCCTACAATGAGCAGTTCTTC.

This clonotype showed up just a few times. The CDR3 spells CATSLSASGGAQDTQYF. CDR3 nucleotide sequence: TGCGCCACCTCTTTATCTGCTAGCGGGGGGGCCCAAGATACGCAGTATTTT. The chain employs TRBV5-1 and TRBJ2-3; 12 nucleotides match TRBD2. Germline V gene sequence: CDR1 SGHRS, CDR2 YFSETQ. The CDR3 consists of 17 residues. V was clipped by 9 bases and J by 5 bases; unmatched bases: 16. The full variable domain, its missing parts supplied by reference TRBV5-1 and TRBJ2-3, is KAGVTQTPRYLIKTRGQQVTLSCSPISGHRSVSWYQQTPGQGLQFLFEYFSETQRNKGNFPGRFSGRQFSNSRSEMNVSTLELGDSALYLCATSLSASGGAQDTQYFGPGTRLTVL.

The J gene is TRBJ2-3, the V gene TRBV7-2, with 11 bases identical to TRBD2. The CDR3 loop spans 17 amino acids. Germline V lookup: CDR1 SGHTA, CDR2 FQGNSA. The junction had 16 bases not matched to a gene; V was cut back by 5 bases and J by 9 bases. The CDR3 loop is CASSASSGGRRIVTQYF. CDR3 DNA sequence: TGTGCCAGCAGCGCCTCTAGCGGGGGGCGACGAATAGTAACGCAGTATTTT.

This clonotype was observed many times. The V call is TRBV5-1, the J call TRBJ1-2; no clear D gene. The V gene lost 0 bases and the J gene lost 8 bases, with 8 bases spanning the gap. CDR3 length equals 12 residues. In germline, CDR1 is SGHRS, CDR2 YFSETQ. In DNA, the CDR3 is TGCGCCAGCAGCTTGGATCGGAGAGGCTACACCTTC. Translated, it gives CASSLDRRGYTF.

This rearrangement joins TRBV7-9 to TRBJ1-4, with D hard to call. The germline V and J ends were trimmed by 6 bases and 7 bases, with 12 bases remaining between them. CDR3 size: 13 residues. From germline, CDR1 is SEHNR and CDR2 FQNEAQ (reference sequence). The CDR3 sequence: CASSVDSSEKLFF. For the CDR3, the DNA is TGTGCCAGCAGTGTCGACTCCAGTGAAAAACTGTTTTTT.

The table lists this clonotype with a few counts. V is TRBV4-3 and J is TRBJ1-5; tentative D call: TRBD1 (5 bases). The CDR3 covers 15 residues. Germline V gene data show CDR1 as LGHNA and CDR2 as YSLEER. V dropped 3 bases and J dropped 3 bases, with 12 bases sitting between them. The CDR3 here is CASSQETAPNQPQHF. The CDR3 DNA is TGCGCCAGCAGCCAGGAGACAGCCCCCAATCAGCCCCAGCATTTT.

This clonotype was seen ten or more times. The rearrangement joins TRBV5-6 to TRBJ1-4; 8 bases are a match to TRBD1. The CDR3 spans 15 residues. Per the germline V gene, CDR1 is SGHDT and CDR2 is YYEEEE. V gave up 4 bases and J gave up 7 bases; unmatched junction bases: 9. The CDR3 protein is CASSPVGQGTEKLFF. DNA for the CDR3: TGTGCCAGCAGCCCCGTCGGACAGGGCACTGAAAAACTGTTTTTT.

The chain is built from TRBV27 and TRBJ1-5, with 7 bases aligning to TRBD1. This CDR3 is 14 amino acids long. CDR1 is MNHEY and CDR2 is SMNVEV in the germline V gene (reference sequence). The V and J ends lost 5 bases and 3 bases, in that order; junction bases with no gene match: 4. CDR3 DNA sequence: TGTGCCAGCAGTGTTGACAGGGCCAATCAGCCCCAGCATTTT. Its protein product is CASSVDRANQPQHF.

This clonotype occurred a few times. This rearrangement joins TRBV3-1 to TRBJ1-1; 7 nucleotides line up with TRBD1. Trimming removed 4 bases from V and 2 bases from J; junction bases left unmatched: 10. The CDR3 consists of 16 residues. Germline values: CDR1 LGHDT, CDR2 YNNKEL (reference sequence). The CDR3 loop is CASSPAWDRVNTEAFF. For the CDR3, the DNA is TGTGCCAGCAGCCCGGCCTGGGACAGAGTAAACACTGAAGCTTTCTTT. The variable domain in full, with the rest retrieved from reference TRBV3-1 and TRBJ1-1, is DTAVSQTPKYLVTQMGNDKSIKCEQNLGHDTMYWYKQDSKKFLKIMFSYNNKELIINETVPNRFSPKSPDKAHLNLHINSLELGDSAVYFCASSPAWDRVNTEAFFGQGTRLTVV.